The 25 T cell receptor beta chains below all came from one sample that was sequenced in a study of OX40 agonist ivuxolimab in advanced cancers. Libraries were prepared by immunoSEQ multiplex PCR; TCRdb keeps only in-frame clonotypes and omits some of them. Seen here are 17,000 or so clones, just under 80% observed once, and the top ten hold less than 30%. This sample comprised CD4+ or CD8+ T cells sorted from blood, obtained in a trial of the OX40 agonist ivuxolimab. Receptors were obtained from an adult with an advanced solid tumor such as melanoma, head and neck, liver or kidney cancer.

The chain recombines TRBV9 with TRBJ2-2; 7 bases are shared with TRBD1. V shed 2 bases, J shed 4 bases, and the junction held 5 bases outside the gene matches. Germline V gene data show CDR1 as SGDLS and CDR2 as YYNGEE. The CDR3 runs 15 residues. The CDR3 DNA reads TGTGCCAGCAGCGTCGAGGGACAGACCACCGGGGAGCTGTTTTTT. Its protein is CASSVEGQTTGELFF.

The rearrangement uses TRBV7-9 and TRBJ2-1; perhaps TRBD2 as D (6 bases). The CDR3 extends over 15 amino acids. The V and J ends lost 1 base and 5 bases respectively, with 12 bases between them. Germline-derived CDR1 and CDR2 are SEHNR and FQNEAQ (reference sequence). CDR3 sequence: CASSLVPRRDNEQFF. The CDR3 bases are TGTGCCAGCAGCTTAGTCCCCCGGAGGGACAATGAGCAGTTCTTC.

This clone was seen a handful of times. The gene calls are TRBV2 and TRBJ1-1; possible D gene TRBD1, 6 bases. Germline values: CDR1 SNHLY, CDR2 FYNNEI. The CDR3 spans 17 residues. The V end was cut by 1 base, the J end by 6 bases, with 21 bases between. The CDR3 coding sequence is TGTGCCAGCAGTGAAGGGAGATTAAACAGGGAGTTGGCTGAAGCTTTCTTT. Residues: CASSEGRLNRELAEAFF. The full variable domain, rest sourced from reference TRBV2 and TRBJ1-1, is EPEVTQTPSHQVTQMGQEVILRCVPISNHLYFYWYRQILGQKVEFLVSFYNNEISEKSEIFDDQFSVERPDGSNFTLKIRSTKLEDSAMYFCASSEGRLNRELAEAFFGQGTRLTVV.

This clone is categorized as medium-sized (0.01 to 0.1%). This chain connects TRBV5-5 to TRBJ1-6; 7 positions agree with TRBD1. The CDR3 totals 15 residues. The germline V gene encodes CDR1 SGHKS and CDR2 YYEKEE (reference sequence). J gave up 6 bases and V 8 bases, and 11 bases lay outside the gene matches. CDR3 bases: TGTGCCAGTTCAAGGGGGACAGCAGTTAATTCACCCCTCCACTTT. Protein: CASSRGTAVNSPLHF. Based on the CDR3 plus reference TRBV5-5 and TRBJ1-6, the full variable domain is DAGVTQSPTHLIKTRGQQVTLRCSPISGHKSVSWYQQVLGQGPQFIFQYYEKEERGRGNFPDRFSARQFPNYSSELNVNALLLGDSALYLCASSRGTAVNSPLHFGNGTRLTVT.

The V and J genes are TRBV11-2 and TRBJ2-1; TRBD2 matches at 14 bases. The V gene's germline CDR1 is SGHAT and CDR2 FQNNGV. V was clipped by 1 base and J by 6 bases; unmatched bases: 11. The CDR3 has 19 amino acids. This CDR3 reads CASSLVPGLAGVNSNEQFF. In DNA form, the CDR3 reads TGTGCCAGCAGCTTAGTTCCGGGACTAGCGGGAGTAAATAGCAATGAGCAGTTCTTC.

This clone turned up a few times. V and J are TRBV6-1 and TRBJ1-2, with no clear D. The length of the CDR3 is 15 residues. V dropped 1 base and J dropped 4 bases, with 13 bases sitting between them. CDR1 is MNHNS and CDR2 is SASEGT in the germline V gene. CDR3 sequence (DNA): TGTGCCAGCAGTGAAGAAGCCAGTTACGGCTATGGCTACACCTTC. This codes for CASSEEASYGYGYTF.

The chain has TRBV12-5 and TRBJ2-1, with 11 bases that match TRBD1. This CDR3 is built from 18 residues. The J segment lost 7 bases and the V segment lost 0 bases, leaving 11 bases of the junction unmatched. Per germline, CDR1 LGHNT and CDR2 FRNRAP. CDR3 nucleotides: TGTGCTAGTGGTTTGGTACTCGTGTCGGGACAGGGGGGTAATGAGCAGTTCTTC. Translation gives CASGLVLVSGQGGNEQFF.

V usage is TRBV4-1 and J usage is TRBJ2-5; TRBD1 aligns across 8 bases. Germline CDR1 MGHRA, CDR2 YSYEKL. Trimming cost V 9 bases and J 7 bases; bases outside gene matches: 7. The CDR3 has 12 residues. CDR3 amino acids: CARTGAAGTQYF. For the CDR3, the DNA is TGCGCCAGGACAGGGGCGGCCGGGACCCAGTACTTC.

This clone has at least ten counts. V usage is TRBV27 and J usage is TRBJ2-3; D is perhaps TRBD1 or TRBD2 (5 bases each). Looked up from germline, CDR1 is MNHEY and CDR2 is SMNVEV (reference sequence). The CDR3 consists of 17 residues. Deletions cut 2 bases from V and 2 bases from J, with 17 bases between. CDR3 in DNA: TGTGCCAGCAGTTTAGGTGGGACCTCCATAAACACAGATACGCAGTATTTT. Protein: CASSLGGTSINTDTQYF.

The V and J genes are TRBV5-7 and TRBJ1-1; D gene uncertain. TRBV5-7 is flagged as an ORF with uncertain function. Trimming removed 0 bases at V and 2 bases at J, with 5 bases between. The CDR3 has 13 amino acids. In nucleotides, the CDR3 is TGTGCCAGCAGCTTGGGCGGAAACACTGAAGCTTTCTTT. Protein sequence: CASSLGGNTEAFF.

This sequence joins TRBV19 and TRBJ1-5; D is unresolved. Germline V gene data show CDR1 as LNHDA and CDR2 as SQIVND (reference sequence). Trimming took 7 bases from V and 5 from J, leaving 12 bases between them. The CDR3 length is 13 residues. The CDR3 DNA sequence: TGTGCCAGTAATACCCTGGGAGATCAGCCCCAGCATTTT. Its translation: CASNTLGDQPQHF.

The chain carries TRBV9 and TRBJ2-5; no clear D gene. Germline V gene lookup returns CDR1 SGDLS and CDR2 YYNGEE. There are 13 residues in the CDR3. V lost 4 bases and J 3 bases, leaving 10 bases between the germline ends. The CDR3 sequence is CASSLGREETQYF. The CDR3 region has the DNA TGTGCCAGCAGCCTAGGTCGGGAAGAGACCCAGTACTTC.

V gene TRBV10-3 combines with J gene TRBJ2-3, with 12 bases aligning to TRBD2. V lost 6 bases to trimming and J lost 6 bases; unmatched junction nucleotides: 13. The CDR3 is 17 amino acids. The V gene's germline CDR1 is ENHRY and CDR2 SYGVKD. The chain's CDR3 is CAISASRLAGEADTQYF. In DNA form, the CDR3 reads TGTGCCATCAGCGCCAGCCGACTAGCGGGGGAGGCGGATACGCAGTATTTT.

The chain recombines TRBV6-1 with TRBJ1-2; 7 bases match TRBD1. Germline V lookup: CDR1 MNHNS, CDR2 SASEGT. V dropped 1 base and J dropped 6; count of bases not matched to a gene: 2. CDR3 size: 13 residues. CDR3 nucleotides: TGTGCCAGCAGTGAAGTCAGGGGGAATGGCTACACCTTC. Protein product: CASSEVRGNGYTF.

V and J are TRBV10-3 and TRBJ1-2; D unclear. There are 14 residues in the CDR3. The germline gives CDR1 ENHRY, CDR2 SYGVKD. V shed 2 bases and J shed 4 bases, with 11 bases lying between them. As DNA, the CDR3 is TGTGCCATCAGTGAGGAGTCGAACCCCTATGGCTACACCTTC. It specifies CAISEESNPYGYTF.

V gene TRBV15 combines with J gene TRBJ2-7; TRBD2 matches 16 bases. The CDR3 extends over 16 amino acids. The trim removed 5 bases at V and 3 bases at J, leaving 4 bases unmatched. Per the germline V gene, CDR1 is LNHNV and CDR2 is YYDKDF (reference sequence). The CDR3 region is CATSGGTSGGDYEQYF. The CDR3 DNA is TGTGCCACCAGCGGCGGGACTAGCGGGGGGGACTACGAGCAGTACTTC.

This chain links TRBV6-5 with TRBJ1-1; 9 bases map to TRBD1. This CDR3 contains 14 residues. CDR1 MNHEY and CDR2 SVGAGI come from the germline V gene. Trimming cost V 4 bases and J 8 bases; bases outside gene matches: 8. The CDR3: CASSSFSTGGEAFF. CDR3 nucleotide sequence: TGTGCCAGCAGTTCCTTTTCTACAGGGGGCGAAGCTTTCTTT.

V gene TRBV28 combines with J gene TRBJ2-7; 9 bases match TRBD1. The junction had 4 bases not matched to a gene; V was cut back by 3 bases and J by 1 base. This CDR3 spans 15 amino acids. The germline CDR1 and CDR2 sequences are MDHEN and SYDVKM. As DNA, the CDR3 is TGTGCCAGCAGTTTTGGGGACAGGGTTTCCTACGAGCAGTACTTC. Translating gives CASSFGDRVSYEQYF.

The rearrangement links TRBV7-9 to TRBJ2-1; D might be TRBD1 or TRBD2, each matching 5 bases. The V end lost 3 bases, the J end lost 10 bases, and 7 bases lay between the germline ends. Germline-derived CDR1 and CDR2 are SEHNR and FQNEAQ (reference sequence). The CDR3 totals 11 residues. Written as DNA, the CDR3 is TGTGCCAGCAGCTTGGGACGGGAGCAGTTCTTC. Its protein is CASSLGREQFF. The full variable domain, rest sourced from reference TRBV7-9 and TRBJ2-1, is DTGVSQNPRHKITKRGQNVTFRCDPISEHNRLYWYRQTLGQGPEFLTYFQNEAQLEKSRLLSDRFSAERPKGSFSTLEIQRTEQGDSAMYLCASSLGREQFFGPGTRLTVL.

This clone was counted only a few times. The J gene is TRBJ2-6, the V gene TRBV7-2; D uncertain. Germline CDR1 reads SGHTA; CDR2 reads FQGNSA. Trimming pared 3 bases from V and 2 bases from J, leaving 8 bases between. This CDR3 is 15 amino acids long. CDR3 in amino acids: CASSLKWTGANVLTF. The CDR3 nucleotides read TGTGCCAGCAGCTTGAAGTGGACTGGGGCCAACGTCCTGACTTTC. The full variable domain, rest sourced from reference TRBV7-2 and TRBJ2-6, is GAGVSQSPSNKVTEKGKDVELRCDPISGHTALYWYRQSLGQGLEFLIYFQGNSAPDKSGLPSDRFSAERTGGSVSTLTIQRTQQEDSAVYLCASSLKWTGANVLTFGAGSRLTVL.

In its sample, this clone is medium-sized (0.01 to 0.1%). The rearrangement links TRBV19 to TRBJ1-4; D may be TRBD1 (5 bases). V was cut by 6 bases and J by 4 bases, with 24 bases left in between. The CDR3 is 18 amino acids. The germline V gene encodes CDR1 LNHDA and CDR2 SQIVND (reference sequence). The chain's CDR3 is CASRRDSLVFVGNEKLFF. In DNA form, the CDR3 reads TGTGCCAGTAGGAGAGACAGTCTGGTTTTCGTCGGTAATGAAAAACTGTTTTTT.

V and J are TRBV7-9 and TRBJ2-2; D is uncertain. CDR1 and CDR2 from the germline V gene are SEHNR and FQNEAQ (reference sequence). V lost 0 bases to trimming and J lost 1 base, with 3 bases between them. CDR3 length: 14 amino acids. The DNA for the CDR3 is TGTGCCAGCAGCTTAGCAGTGAACACCGGGGAGCTGTTTTTT. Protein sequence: CASSLAVNTGELFF.

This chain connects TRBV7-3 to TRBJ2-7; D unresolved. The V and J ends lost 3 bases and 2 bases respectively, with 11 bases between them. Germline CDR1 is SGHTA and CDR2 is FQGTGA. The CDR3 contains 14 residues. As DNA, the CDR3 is TGTGCCAGCAGCTTTGAGGCCCGTGCCTACGAGCAGTACTTC. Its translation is CASSFEARAYEQYF. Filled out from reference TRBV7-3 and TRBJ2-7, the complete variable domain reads GAGVSQTPSNKVTEKGKYVELRCDPISGHTALYWYRQSLGQGPEFLIYFQGTGAADDSGLPNDRFFAVRPEGSVSTLKIQRTERGDSAVYLCASSFEARAYEQYFGPGTRLTVT.

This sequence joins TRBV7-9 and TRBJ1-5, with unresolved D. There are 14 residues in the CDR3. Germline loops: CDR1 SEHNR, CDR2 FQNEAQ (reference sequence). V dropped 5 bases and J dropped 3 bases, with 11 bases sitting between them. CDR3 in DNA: TGTGCCAGCAGCAATGGACGGCTCAATCAGCCCCAGCATTTT. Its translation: CASSNGRLNQPQHF.

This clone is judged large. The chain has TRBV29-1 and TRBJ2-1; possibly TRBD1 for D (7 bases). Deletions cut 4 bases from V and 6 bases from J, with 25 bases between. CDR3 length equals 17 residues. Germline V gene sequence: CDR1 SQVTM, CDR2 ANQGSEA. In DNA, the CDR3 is TGCAGCGTTGGGGGTAGGGACAGCAGCGGGTGGTCCAATGAGCAGTTCTTC. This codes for CSVGGRDSSGWSNEQFF.